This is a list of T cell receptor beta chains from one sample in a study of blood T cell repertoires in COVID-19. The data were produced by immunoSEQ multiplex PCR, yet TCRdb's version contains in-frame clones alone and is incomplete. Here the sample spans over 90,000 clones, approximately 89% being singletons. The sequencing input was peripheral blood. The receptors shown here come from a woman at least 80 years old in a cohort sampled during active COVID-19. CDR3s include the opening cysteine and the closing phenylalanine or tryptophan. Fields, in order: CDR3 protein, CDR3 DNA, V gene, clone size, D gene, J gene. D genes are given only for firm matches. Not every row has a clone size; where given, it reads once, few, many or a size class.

CDR3 protein: CSVRLAGGTYEQYF; CDR3 DNA: TGCAGCGTACGACTAGCGGGAGGGACCTACGAGCAGTACTTC; V gene: TRBV29-1; clone size: .; D gene: TRBD2; J gene: TRBJ2-7
CDR3 protein: CASSIDLWREQFF; CDR3 DNA: TGTGCCAGTAGTATAGATCTATGGCGGGAGCAGTTCTTC; V gene: TRBV19; clone size: .; D gene: .; J gene: TRBJ2-1
CDR3 protein: CASRRDRGRQETQYF; CDR3 DNA: TGTGCCAGCAGGAGGGACAGGGGGCGCCAAGAGACCCAGTACTTC; V gene: TRBV2; clone size: .; D gene: TRBD1; J gene: TRBJ2-5
CDR3 protein: CASSFRDDPYNEQFF; CDR3 DNA: TGTGCCAGCAGCTTCCGGGATGACCCTTACAATGAGCAGTTCTTC; V gene: TRBV11-3; clone size: .; D gene: .; J gene: TRBJ2-1
CDR3 protein: CACSVARSNTEAFF; CDR3 DNA: TGTGCGTGCAGCGTCGCACGATCGAACACTGAAGCTTTCTTT; V gene: TRBV6-5; clone size: .; D gene: .; J gene: TRBJ1-1
CDR3 protein: CASSVTGGRASNEQFF; CDR3 DNA: TGTGCCAGCTCAGTAACAGGGGGGCGAGCCTCCAATGAGCAGTTCTTC; V gene: TRBV18; clone size: .; D gene: TRBD1; J gene: TRBJ2-1
CDR3 protein: CASKPTGGNQPQHF; CDR3 DNA: TGTGCCAGTAAACCGACAGGTGGGAATCAGCCCCAGCATTTT; V gene: TRBV19; clone size: .; D gene: .; J gene: TRBJ1-5
CDR3 protein: CASSSGLPPNEQFF; CDR3 DNA: TGTGCCAGCAGCTCGGGACTCCCCCCGAATGAGCAGTTCTTC; V gene: TRBV7-2; clone size: .; D gene: .; J gene: TRBJ2-1
CDR3 protein: CASSYRGGNEQFF; CDR3 DNA: TGTGCCAGCAGCTACAGGGGGGGGAATGAGCAGTTCTTC; V gene: TRBV11-3; clone size: .; D gene: .; J gene: TRBJ2-1
CDR3 protein: CATSLDRVETQYF; CDR3 DNA: TGTGCCACCAGCCTAGACAGGGTTGAGACCCAGTACTTC; V gene: TRBV15; clone size: .; D gene: TRBD1; J gene: TRBJ2-5
CDR3 protein: CATSKGQVGYGYTF; CDR3 DNA: TGTGCCACCAGCAAGGGACAGGTGGGCTATGGCTACACCTTC; V gene: TRBV15; clone size: .; D gene: TRBD1; J gene: TRBJ1-2
CDR3 protein: CASHTWGKGHYGYTF; CDR3 DNA: TGTGCCAGCCACACTTGGGGAAAGGGGCACTATGGCTACACCTTC; V gene: TRBV7-2; clone size: .; D gene: .; J gene: TRBJ1-2
CDR3 protein: CASSLAQGDGYTF; CDR3 DNA: TGTGCCAGCAGCTTAGCTCAGGGGGATGGCTACACCTTC; V gene: TRBV7-9; clone size: .; D gene: TRBD1; J gene: TRBJ1-2
CDR3 protein: CASSQGTSGGVGEQFF; CDR3 DNA: TGTGCCAGCAGCCAAGGCACTAGCGGGGGGGTGGGTGAGCAGTTCTTC; V gene: TRBV3-1/TRBV3-2; clone size: .; D gene: TRBD2; J gene: TRBJ2-1
CDR3 protein: CASRDRGNSPLHF; CDR3 DNA: TGTGCCAGCAGGGACAGGGGGAATTCACCCCTCCACTTT; V gene: TRBV6-5; clone size: .; D gene: TRBD1; J gene: TRBJ1-6
CDR3 protein: CASSSGGTGRYGYTF; CDR3 DNA: TGCGCCAGCAGCTCGGGAGGGACAGGGCGGTATGGCTACACCTTC; V gene: TRBV5-1; clone size: .; D gene: TRBD1; J gene: TRBJ1-2
CDR3 protein: CASSSSGQGLYEQYF; CDR3 DNA: TGTGCCAGCAGCTCCTCGGGACAGGGGTTGTACGAGCAGTACTTC; V gene: TRBV7-2; clone size: once; D gene: TRBD1; J gene: TRBJ2-7
CDR3 protein: CATSEPTGGPGSEQFF; CDR3 DNA: TGTGCCACCAGTGAACCGACGGGAGGGCCGGGGAGTGAGCAGTTCTTC; V gene: TRBV24-1; clone size: once; D gene: TRBD2; J gene: TRBJ2-1
CDR3 protein: CASSDDRETQYF; CDR3 DNA: TGCGCCAGCAGCGACGACAGGGAGACCCAGTACTTC; V gene: TRBV5-1; clone size: .; D gene: .; J gene: TRBJ2-5
CDR3 protein: CASSIRQGAHNEQFF; CDR3 DNA: TGTGCCAGTAGTATTCGACAGGGGGCCCACAATGAGCAGTTCTTC; V gene: TRBV19; clone size: once; D gene: TRBD1; J gene: TRBJ2-1
CDR3 protein: CASSLARAGTQYF; CDR3 DNA: TGTGCCAGCAGCTTAGCGCGAGCTGGTACGCAGTATTTT; V gene: TRBV11-2; clone size: .; D gene: .; J gene: TRBJ2-3
CDR3 protein: CASSGTPFRDGYTF; CDR3 DNA: TGTGCCAGCAGCGGAACACCTTTCAGGGATGGCTACACCTTC; V gene: TRBV9; clone size: .; D gene: .; J gene: TRBJ1-2
CDR3 protein: CASGAGVADTQYF; CDR3 DNA: TGTGCCAGCGGGGCAGGGGTTGCAGATACGCAGTATTTT; V gene: TRBV7-9; clone size: .; D gene: .; J gene: TRBJ2-3
CDR3 protein: CASSSDPLAGGYEQYF; CDR3 DNA: TGCGCCAGCAGCTCCGACCCTCTAGCGGGGGGCTACGAGCAGTACTTC; V gene: TRBV5-1; clone size: .; D gene: TRBD2; J gene: TRBJ2-7
CDR3 protein: CASSLGRTGGDEQFF; CDR3 DNA: TGTGCCAGCAGCTTAGGAAGGACAGGGGGCGATGAGCAGTTCTTC; V gene: TRBV11-2; clone size: .; D gene: TRBD1; J gene: TRBJ2-1
CDR3 protein: CASSLIRDSPTEQYF; CDR3 DNA: TGTGCCAGCAGCTTAATACGGGACTCCCCCACCGAGCAGTACTTC; V gene: TRBV7-9; clone size: .; D gene: .; J gene: TRBJ2-7
CDR3 protein: CATKGEGLAGNEQFF; CDR3 DNA: TGTGCCACCAAAGGGGAGGGCCTAGCGGGGAATGAGCAGTTCTTC; V gene: TRBV2; clone size: .; D gene: TRBD2; J gene: TRBJ2-1
CDR3 protein: CASSLPGPSTYEQYF; CDR3 DNA: TGTGCCAGCAGCTTACCAGGGCCGAGTACCTACGAGCAGTACTTC; V gene: TRBV11-1; clone size: .; D gene: .; J gene: TRBJ2-7
CDR3 protein: CASLSGRAYTGELFF; CDR3 DNA: TGTGCCAGCCTGAGCGGGAGAGCGTACACCGGGGAGCTGTTTTTT; V gene: TRBV19; clone size: .; D gene: TRBD2; J gene: TRBJ2-2
CDR3 protein: CASSKAGAADNEQFF; CDR3 DNA: TGTGCCAGCAGCAAAGCGGGTGCAGCGGACAATGAGCAGTTCTTC; V gene: TRBV21-1; clone size: .; D gene: .; J gene: TRBJ2-1
CDR3 protein: CASSLTAGKLFF; CDR3 DNA: TGTGCCAGCAGCTTGACGGCGGGCAAACTGTTTTTT; V gene: TRBV11-2; clone size: .; D gene: .; J gene: TRBJ1-4
CDR3 protein: CASSPTPGQGNQPQHF; CDR3 DNA: TGCGCCAGCAGCCCAACGCCGGGACAGGGGAATCAGCCCCAGCATTTT; V gene: TRBV4-1; clone size: .; D gene: TRBD1; J gene: TRBJ1-5
CDR3 protein: CASSTGGQGSANYGYTF; CDR3 DNA: TGTGCCAGTAGCACAGGGGGACAAGGAAGCGCCAACTATGGCTACACCTTC; V gene: TRBV19; clone size: .; D gene: TRBD1; J gene: TRBJ1-2
CDR3 protein: CASSQQSLQNQQYF; CDR3 DNA: TGTGCCAGCAGCCAACAATCCCTACAGAACCAGCAGTACTTC; V gene: TRBV3-1/TRBV3-2; clone size: once; D gene: .; J gene: TRBJ2-7
CDR3 protein: CSVLTSGTYNEQFF; CDR3 DNA: TGCAGCGTCCTGACTAGCGGGACCTACAATGAGCAGTTCTTC; V gene: TRBV29-1; clone size: .; D gene: TRBD2; J gene: TRBJ2-1
CDR3 protein: CASSPHRDSRNTIYF; CDR3 DNA: TGTGCCAGCAGTCCCCACCGGGACAGCCGAAACACCATATATTTT; V gene: TRBV27; clone size: .; D gene: TRBD1; J gene: TRBJ1-3
CDR3 protein: CASSPPTDNTEAFF; CDR3 DNA: TGTGCCAGCTCACCACCGACAGACAACACTGAAGCTTTCTTT; V gene: TRBV18; clone size: .; D gene: .; J gene: TRBJ1-1
CDR3 protein: CASSVVSSGATGELFF; CDR3 DNA: TGTGCCAGCAGCGTAGTGTCTAGCGGGGCCACCGGGGAGCTGTTTTTT; V gene: TRBV9; clone size: .; D gene: TRBD2; J gene: TRBJ2-2
CDR3 protein: CASNEAGDPYEQYF; CDR3 DNA: TGCGCCAGCAACGAAGCGGGAGATCCATACGAGCAGTACTTC; V gene: TRBV5-1; clone size: once; D gene: TRBD2; J gene: TRBJ2-7
CDR3 protein: CASSQTRGNRGTQYF; CDR3 DNA: TGTGCCAGCAGCCAAACGAGGGGGAATAGGGGTACGCAGTATTTT; V gene: TRBV3-1/TRBV3-2; clone size: once; D gene: .; J gene: TRBJ2-3
CDR3 protein: CASSASTGFGGYTF; CDR3 DNA: TGCGCCAGCAGCGCCAGTACAGGGTTCGGCGGCTACACCTTC; V gene: TRBV10-2; clone size: few; D gene: .; J gene: TRBJ1-2
CDR3 protein: CASSQVADTQYF; CDR3 DNA: TGTGCCAGCAGCCAAGTAGCAGATACGCAGTATTTT; V gene: TRBV3-1/TRBV3-2; clone size: .; D gene: .; J gene: TRBJ2-3
CDR3 protein: CATSDLGQTGGYTF; CDR3 DNA: TGTGCCACCAGTGATTTGGGGCAAACGGGGGGCTACACCTTC; V gene: TRBV24-1; clone size: .; D gene: .; J gene: TRBJ1-2
CDR3 protein: CSASKGTSVPEQYF; CDR3 DNA: TGCAGTGCTAGTAAGGGGACTAGCGTTCCTGAGCAGTACTTC; V gene: TRBV20-1; clone size: .; D gene: TRBD2; J gene: TRBJ2-7
CDR3 protein: CASSIGGLALDEQFF; CDR3 DNA: TGTGCCAGTAGTATAGGTGGACTAGCGTTAGATGAGCAGTTCTTC; V gene: TRBV19; clone size: once; D gene: TRBD2; J gene: TRBJ2-1
CDR3 protein: CASSRPGGGAKNIQYF; CDR3 DNA: TGTGCCAGCAGCCGACCTGGGGGGGGAGCCAAAAACATTCAGTACTTC; V gene: TRBV13; clone size: .; D gene: TRBD2; J gene: TRBJ2-4
CDR3 protein: CASILTSTDTQYF; CDR3 DNA: TGTGCCAGTATACTCACCAGCACAGATACGCAGTATTTT; V gene: TRBV7-9; clone size: .; D gene: .; J gene: TRBJ2-3
CDR3 protein: CASSLTRAYEQYF; CDR3 DNA: TGCGCCAGCAGCTTGACCAGGGCCTACGAGCAGTACTTC; V gene: TRBV5-1; clone size: .; D gene: .; J gene: TRBJ2-7
CDR3 protein: CASSLGGTGYGEQFF; CDR3 DNA: TGCGCCAGCAGCTTGGGCGGGACAGGTTATGGTGAGCAGTTCTTC; V gene: TRBV5-1; clone size: once; D gene: TRBD1; J gene: TRBJ2-1
CDR3 protein: CASSFEGQVVNDGYTF; CDR3 DNA: TGCGCCAGCAGCTTCGAGGGACAGGTCGTTAACGATGGCTACACCTTC; V gene: TRBV5-1; clone size: few; D gene: TRBD1; J gene: TRBJ1-2
CDR3 protein: CASSRGRETQYF; CDR3 DNA: TGCGCCAGCAGCCGGGGTAGAGAGACCCAGTACTTC; V gene: TRBV10-2; clone size: .; D gene: .; J gene: TRBJ2-5
CDR3 protein: CASSVGSRTDTQYF; CDR3 DNA: TGTGCCAGTAGTGTCGGGTCACGCACAGATACGCAGTATTTT; V gene: TRBV19; clone size: .; D gene: .; J gene: TRBJ2-3
CDR3 protein: CATSDPTGSDDEQFF; CDR3 DNA: TGTGCCACCAGTGACCCGACAGGGTCAGACGATGAGCAGTTCTTC; V gene: TRBV24-1; clone size: .; D gene: TRBD1; J gene: TRBJ2-1
CDR3 protein: CASSPPGGEWEKLFF; CDR3 DNA: TGTGCCAGCAGCCCCCCAGGGGGCGAGTGGGAAAAACTGTTTTTT; V gene: TRBV3-1/TRBV3-2; clone size: .; D gene: TRBD1; J gene: TRBJ1-4
CDR3 protein: CASSLVGQGAVKEQYF; CDR3 DNA: TGCGCCAGCAGCTTGGTAGGTCAGGGGGCGGTTAAGGAGCAGTACTTC; V gene: TRBV5-1; clone size: once; D gene: TRBD1; J gene: TRBJ2-7
CDR3 protein: CASSQSSRVTCSGANVLTF; CDR3 DNA: TGCGCCAGCAGTCAATCCAGCCGGGTCACCTGCTCGGGGGCCAACGTCCTGACTTTC; V gene: TRBV23-1; clone size: .; D gene: .; J gene: TRBJ2-6